This TCR beta chain appears in the sequencing data of a study of blood T cells in healthy people across ages (dated by TCRdb to between 2014 and 2017). For the wider study: In model experiments, template switching captured roughly one uniquely barcoded TCR beta cDNA molecule for every two T cells. Age-related changes in TCR beta repertoire diversity were measured in the study by deep sequencing normalized with unique cDNA molecular identifiers. Four age groups were formed from the donors: young (average roughly 15 years), middle-aged (approximately 39), aged (about 62) and long-lived (around 82). To avoid experimental bias, donors of different ages were spread randomly across the sequencing lanes. The study analyzed two additional independent replicas of 1 million unique cDNA reads from the same blood draw for two donors, one aged 18 to 29 and one aged 80 or older. What the study reported, not specific to this receptor: Observed TCR beta diversity correlated strongly with the percentage of naive T cells measured by flow cytometry. Donor CMV infection status was unknown, potentially confounding age-related changes in expanded clonotypes. Because profiling used bulk unsorted PBMCs, naive and antigen-experienced compartments could not be compared conclusively. Compared with the aged group, more naive CD4+ T cells, fewer expanded clones and increased TCR diversity were shown by the long-lived group, suggesting age selection. Estimates of total diversity based on one million sequenced T cells were considered lower bounds and underestimates. As age increased, observed TCR beta diversity per million T cells dropped in a roughly linear way, and a significant reduction was already evident by age 40.

Donors were approximately 42 systemically healthy Caucasian individuals from Russia aged roughly 6 to 100 years. Each donor gave roughly 9.5 milliliters of peripheral blood, collected into EDTA-treated Vacutainer tubes. Ficoll-Paque density-gradient centrifugation was used to isolate PBMCs, with at least 6 million per sample. Total RNA was extracted from PBMCs with Trizol reagent, with at least 5.5 micrograms obtained per sample. The percentages of naive CD45RAhigh/CD27high T cells were determined by flow cytometry on a PBMC aliquot from every donor. The CDR3 contains 16 residues, cysteine and phenylalanine counted. Left in the record is the CDR3 DNA by itself, 48 bases read in frame from the first base. As encoded in the germline V gene, CDR1 is SGHTA while CDR2 is FQGNSA. V is trimmed back by 1 base and J by 0 bases, and the junction contains 5 bases that no gene match accounts for. Points on this clonotype: The antigen it recognizes is unknown. Base qualities are not at hand, and no much larger clone is one base apart.

Receptor amplification or capture employed 5' RACE. The sequencer listed for this sample is Illumina HiSeq 2500. The second PCR ran for roughly 7 to 11 cycles and used a J-beta primer mix along with a sample-barcoded 5' primer. A template-switch 5' adaptor carrying 12 random nucleotides introduced a unique molecular identifier onto each TCR beta cDNA molecule. Each sample yielded at least 3 million CDR3-containing paired-end reads. The Mint cDNA synthesis kit, primed by a TRBC-specific oligonucleotide, was used to synthesize first-strand cDNA from all RNA. Following uracil-DNA glycosylase treatment, all cDNA underwent a first 18-cycle PCR with the universal primers M1SS and BC2_uni_R. Turning to the authors' computational methods: Each sample was normalized by randomly selecting 1 million high-quality reads, each carrying a distinct molecular identifier. Instead of being binned into consensus sequences, reads that shared molecular identifiers were thrown out. MiTCR, set to a Q25 quality threshold and the strictest error-elimination algorithm, was used for CDR3 identification, clonotype clustering and error correction. Lower-bound total TCR beta diversity was estimated with a nonparametric unseen species model using Euler transformation. In-frame beta chains were kept once TCRdb had trimmed the public reads at Q25 with fastp and called clones with MiXCR. Rows merge per CDR3 protein into single entries with the most common DNA and genes. Clone size and V and J calls follow TCRdb, not the original study. In this sample the table shows approximately 800,000 distinct CDR3 sequences, 35% to 50% of which occur a single time. The ten largest clones represent less than 20% of the sample.

The TCR sequence derives from a man at least 80 years old in good health. The specimen sequenced was blood. The sequence joins TRBV7-2 to TRBJ2-7, with 8 junctional bases fitting TRBD2. The CDR3 in this case is CASSLVAGGLSYEQYF. The bases read TGTGCCAGCAGCTTAGTGGCGGGAGGCCTCTCCTACGAGCAGTACTTC.